The subject of this entry is one TCR beta chain. Clones were read by immunoSEQ multiplex PCR, and TCRdb kept only the in-frame ones, dropping some. Here the sample spans a few hundred thousand clones, around 84% being singletons. The data stem from a study of blood T cell repertoires in COVID-19. Those enrolled, adults aged roughly 18 to 95 years, came from roughly 22 US areas. Cohorts were assigned according to the clinical history that participants reported. There are 15 residues in the CDR3. V lost 0 bases and J lost 1, with 11 bases in between. Germline CDR1 SGHRS, CDR2 YFSETQ. Sequences were obtained from PBMCs or T cells enriched from blood (not recorded which). The chain has TRBV5-1 and TRBJ2-7, with D perhaps matching TRBD2 (5 bases). The TCR originated in a man aged 40-55 years who had recovered from COVID-19. CDR3 DNA: TGCGCCAGCAGCTTGGGTGCGGGCTTATCCTACGAGCAGTACTTC. It yields the protein CASSLGAGLSYEQYF.